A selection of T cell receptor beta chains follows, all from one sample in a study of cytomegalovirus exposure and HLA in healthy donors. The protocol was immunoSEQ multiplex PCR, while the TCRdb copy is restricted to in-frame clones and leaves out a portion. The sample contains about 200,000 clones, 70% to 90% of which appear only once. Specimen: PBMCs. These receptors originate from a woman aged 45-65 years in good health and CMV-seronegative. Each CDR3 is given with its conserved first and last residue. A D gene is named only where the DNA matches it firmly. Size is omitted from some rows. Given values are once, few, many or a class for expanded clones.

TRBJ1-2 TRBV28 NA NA CASSLLASGYTF TGTGCCAGCAGTTTACTTGCGTCGGGCTACACCTTC
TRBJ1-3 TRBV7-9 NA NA CASSFAVSGNTIYF TGTGCCAGCAGCTTCGCGGTCTCTGGAAACACCATATATTTT
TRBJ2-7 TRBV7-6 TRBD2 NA CASSSWPSGYEQYF TGTGCCAGCAGCTCATGGCCTAGCGGCTACGAGCAGTACTTC
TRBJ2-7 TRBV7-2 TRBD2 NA CASSPSQGLAGAAEQYF TGTGCCAGCAGCCCATCCCAGGGACTAGCGGGAGCGGCCGAGCAGTACTTC
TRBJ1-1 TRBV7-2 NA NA CASNFNTQNTEAFF TGTGCCAGCAACTTCAACACCCAGAACACTGAAGCTTTCTTT
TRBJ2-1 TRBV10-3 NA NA CAITGTDYNEQFF TGTGCCATCACCGGGACTGACTACAATGAGCAGTTCTTC
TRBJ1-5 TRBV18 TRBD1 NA CASSPYGTANQPQHF TGTGCCAGCTCACCGTATGGGACAGCTAATCAGCCCCAGCATTTT
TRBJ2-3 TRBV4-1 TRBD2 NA CASSQDGLAGARDTQYF TGCGCCAGCAGCCAGGACGGACTAGCGGGAGCCAGAGATACGCAGTATTTT
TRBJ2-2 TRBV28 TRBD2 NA CASSLTLAGEKGLGELFF TGTGCCAGCAGTTTAACTCTAGCGGGAGAAAAGGGATTAGGGGAGCTGTTTTTT
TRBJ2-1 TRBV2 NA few CASSPHNEQFF TGTGCCAGCAGCCCTCACAATGAGCAGTTCTTC
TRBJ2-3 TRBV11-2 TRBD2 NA CASSLAGGITDTQYF TGTGCCAGCAGCTTAGCGGGAGGGATTACAGATACGCAGTATTTT
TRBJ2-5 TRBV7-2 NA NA CASSLVGVQETQYF TGTGCCAGCAGCTTAGTAGGGGTTCAAGAGACCCAGTACTTC
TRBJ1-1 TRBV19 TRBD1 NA CASSMRTGWNTEAFF TGTGCCAGTAGTATGCGGACAGGGTGGAACACTGAAGCTTTCTTT
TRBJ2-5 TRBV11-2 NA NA CASSYPYREETQYF TGTGCCAGCAGCTACCCATACAGGGAGGAGACCCAGTACTTC
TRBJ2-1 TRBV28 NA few CASRGFGTPNSYNEQFF TGTGCCAGCAGGGGGTTTGGGACACCCAACTCCTACAATGAGCAGTTCTTC
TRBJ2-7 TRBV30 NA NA CAWSSRTVLYEQYF TGTGCCTGGAGTTCCCGGACAGTGCTCTACGAGCAGTACTTC
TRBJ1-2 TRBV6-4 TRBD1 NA CASSALQGGRYGYTF TGTGCCAGCAGTGCCCTACAGGGGGGACGCTATGGCTACACCTTC
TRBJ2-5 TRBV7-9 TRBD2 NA CSSSLASGGETQYF TGTTCCAGCAGCTTGGCTAGCGGAGGAGAGACCCAGTACTTC
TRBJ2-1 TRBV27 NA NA CASSTLSGTSMGWGQFF TGTGCCAGCAGTACACTATCCGGGACTTCTATGGGTTGGGGGCAGTTCTTC
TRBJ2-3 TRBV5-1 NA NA CASSLSGVSTDTQYF TGCGCCAGCAGCTTGAGCGGAGTAAGCACAGATACGCAGTATTTT
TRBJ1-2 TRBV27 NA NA CASSQKFAYGYTF TGTGCCAGCAGCCAGAAATTTGCTTATGGCTACACCTTC
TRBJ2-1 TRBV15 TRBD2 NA CATSRDGGLAGEAYNEQFF TGTGCCACCAGCAGAGATGGGGGACTAGCGGGAGAGGCTTACAATGAGCAGTTCTTC
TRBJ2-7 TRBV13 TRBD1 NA CASSSDRGVNEQYF TGTGCCAGCAGCTCCGACAGGGGCGTCAACGAGCAGTACTTC
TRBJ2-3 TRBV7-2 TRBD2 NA CASSEGLAGGFGGTQYF TGTGCCAGCAGCGAGGGACTAGCGGGAGGCTTTGGGGGTACGCAGTATTTT
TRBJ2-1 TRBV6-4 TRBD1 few CASSDRQGDQAEQFF TGTGCCAGCAGTGATCGACAGGGGGATCAGGCTGAGCAGTTCTTC
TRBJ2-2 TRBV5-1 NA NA CASSLASGSKVELFF TGCGCCAGCAGCTTGGCGTCCGGGAGCAAGGTGGAGCTGTTTTTT
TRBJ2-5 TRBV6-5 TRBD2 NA CASSTGAGGQETQYF TGTGCCAGCAGCACCGGAGCGGGAGGGCAAGAGACCCAGTACTTC
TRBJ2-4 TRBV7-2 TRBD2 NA CASSPGLAGGIAKNIQYF TGTGCCAGCAGCCCGGGTTTAGCGGGAGGAATAGCCAAAAACATTCAGTACTTC
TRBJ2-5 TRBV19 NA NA CASSIRGIMETQYF TGTGCCAGTAGTATAAGGGGGATAATGGAGACCCAGTACTTC
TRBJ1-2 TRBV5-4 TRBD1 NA CASSLGGGGRPYGYTF TGTGCCAGCAGCTTAGGTGGAGGGGGCCGCCCGTATGGCTACACCTTC
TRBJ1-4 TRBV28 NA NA CASSGGGSTNEKLFF TGTGCCAGCAGTGGGGGCGGATCAACTAATGAAAAACTGTTTTTT
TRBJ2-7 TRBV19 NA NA CASSIDRLGRRSEQYF TGTGCCAGTAGTATAGATAGGCTCGGAAGGAGGTCCGAGCAGTACTTC
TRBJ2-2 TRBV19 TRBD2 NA CATGLAKNTGELFF TGTGCCACCGGACTAGCGAAGAACACCGGGGAGCTGTTTTTT
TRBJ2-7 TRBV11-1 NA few CASSLPGYVYEQYF TGTGCCAGCAGCTTACCAGGGTATGTCTACGAGCAGTACTTC
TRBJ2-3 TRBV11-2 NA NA CASSLIGSVADTQYF TGTGCCAGCAGCTTAATCGGGAGTGTAGCAGATACGCAGTATTTT
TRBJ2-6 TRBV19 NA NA CASVHSGANVLTF TGTGCCAGTGTACACTCTGGGGCCAACGTCCTGACTTTC
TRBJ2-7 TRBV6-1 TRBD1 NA CASSGQGAPAPYEQYF TGTGCCAGCAGTGGCCAGGGGGCACCGGCACCCTACGAGCAGTACTTC
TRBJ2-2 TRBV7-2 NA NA CASSLGLNTGELFF TGTGCCAGCAGCTTAGGACTGAACACCGGGGAGCTGTTTTTT
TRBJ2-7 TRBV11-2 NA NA CASSAGSGSSYEQYF TGTGCCAGCAGCGCCGGGAGCGGCAGCTCCTACGAGCAGTACTTC
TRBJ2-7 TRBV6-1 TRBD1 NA CASRIYGTDYEQYF TGTGCCAGCAGGATTTACGGGACAGACTACGAGCAGTACTTC
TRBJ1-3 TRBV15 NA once CATSARTQSSGNTIYF TGTGCCACCAGCGCCCGGACACAGAGCTCTGGAAACACCATATATTTT
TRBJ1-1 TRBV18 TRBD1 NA CASSPGQGSNTEAFF TGTGCCAGCTCACCGGGACAGGGCTCAAACACTGAAGCTTTCTTT
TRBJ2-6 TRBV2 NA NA CASIGATGYGANVLTF TGTGCCAGCATTGGGGCCACAGGGTATGGGGCCAACGTCCTGACTTTC
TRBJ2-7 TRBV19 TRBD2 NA CASSDGLAGAYEQYF TGTGCCAGTAGTGATGGACTAGCGGGGGCCTACGAGCAGTACTTC
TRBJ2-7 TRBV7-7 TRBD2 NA CASSPRGGPPYEQYF TGTGCCAGCAGCCCTCGGGGGGGGCCCCCCTACGAGCAGTACTTC
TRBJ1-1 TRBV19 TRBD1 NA CASSMDRGTEAFF TGTGCCAGTAGTATGGACAGGGGCACTGAAGCTTTCTTT
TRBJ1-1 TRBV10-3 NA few CAISESNTNTEAFF TGTGCCATCAGTGAGTCTAACACCAACACTGAAGCTTTCTTT
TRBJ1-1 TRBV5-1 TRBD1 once CASRDRENTEAFF TGCGCCAGCCGGGACAGGGAAAACACTGAAGCTTTCTTT
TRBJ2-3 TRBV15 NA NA CATSIQASTDTQYF TGTGCCACCAGCATCCAGGCATCCACAGATACGCAGTATTTT
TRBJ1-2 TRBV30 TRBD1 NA CAWNRDRVRGYTF TGTGCCTGGAACCGGGACAGGGTCCGTGGCTACACCTTC
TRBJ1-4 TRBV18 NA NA CASSPRRRENEKLFF TGTGCCAGCTCACCAAGGAGAAGGGAGAATGAAAAACTGTTTTTT
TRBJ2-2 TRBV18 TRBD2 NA CASSRDYANTGELFF TGTGCCAGCTCGAGGGACTACGCGAACACCGGGGAGCTGTTTTTT
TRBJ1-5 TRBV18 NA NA CASSPALDQPQHF TGTGCCAGCTCACCAGCACTGGATCAGCCCCAGCATTTT
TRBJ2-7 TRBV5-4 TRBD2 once CASSRDLAGGPPQYF TGTGCCAGCAGCAGAGACCTAGCGGGAGGCCCGCCGCAGTACTTC